This T cell receptor beta chain was sequenced for a study of blood T cell repertoires in COVID-19. Study background: PBMCs, B-cell-depleted T cells, or T cells provided the cDNA or gDNA that made up the material.

TCRdb keeps only in-frame clones here, not all; method: immunoSEQ multiplex PCR. The data contain about 350,000 clones, less than 90% of them singletons. The CDR3 runs 13 residues. Trimming removed 9 bases from V and 3 bases from J; junction bases left unmatched: 4. About this clone itself: Other DNA sequences in this sample translate to the same CDR3.

Specimen: PBMCs or T cells enriched from blood (not recorded which). The gene calls are TRBV12-3 or TRBV12-4 and TRBJ2-2; the match to TRBD1 covers 7 bases. The sequence came from a woman in her 30s who had recovered from COVID-19. CDR3 in DNA: TGTGCCAGTTCCGGGACAGACACCGGGGAGCTGTTTTTT. This encodes CASSGTDTGELFF.